A single sample gave rise to the 4 T cell receptor beta chains below, sequenced in a study of beta chain features in type 1 diabetes. All of the isolated RNA was reverse transcribed, so expressed TCRB transcripts were sequenced. TCRdb's copy holds only in-frame clones and misses some; the assay was immunoSEQ multiplex PCR. The table shows roughly 500,000 clones, with approximately 10% occurring only once. Sequenced input: naive CD4+ T cells from blood. Receptor source: a woman between 18 and 29 years old in good health.

There are a few counts of this clone. This chain connects TRBV6-1 to TRBJ2-3; D is unclear. The CDR3 is 12 amino acids. Germline V gives CDR1 MNHNS, CDR2 SASEGT. V gave up 4 bases and J gave up 10 bases, with 12 bases separating them. In DNA form, the CDR3 reads TGTGCCAGCAGTGGTGGAAGATACGCGCAGTATTTT. Protein product: CASSGGRYAQYF.

The chain recombines TRBV30 with TRBJ1-3; no reliable D call. This CDR3 is 11 amino acids long. CDR1 is GTSNPN and CDR2 is SVGIG in the germline V gene (reference sequence). Deletions cut 5 bases from V and 8 bases from J, with 10 bases between. This chain's CDR3 is CAWEEGDTIYF. The CDR3 DNA is TGTGCCTGGGAGGAAGGAGACACCATATATTTT.

This clone has a handful of counts. The chain's CDR3 is CASSQVGRTTDTQYF. DNA of the CDR3: TGTGCCAGCAGCCAAGTCGGACGGACCACAGATACGCAGTATTTT. The chain is built from TRBV14 and TRBJ2-3; no firm D call. The germline gives CDR1 SGHDN, CDR2 FVKESK. V lost 1 base to trimming and J lost 2 bases, with 10 bases between them. CDR3 length equals 15 residues. Full variable domain (rest looked up from reference TRBV14 and TRBJ2-3): EAGVTQFPSHSVIEKGQTVTLRCDPISGHDNLYWYRRVMGKEIKFLLHFVKESKQDESGMPNNRFLAERTGGTYSTLKVQPAELEDSGVYFCASSQVGRTTDTQYFGPGTRLTVL.

The genes are TRBV7-9 and TRBJ2-3; D is undetermined. This CDR3 has 17 residues. CDR1 is SEHNR, CDR2 FQNEAQ, per germline (reference sequence). V gave up 5 bases and J gave up 2 bases, with 20 bases separating them. CDR3 bases: TGTGCCAGCAGCCCCGATTCGTGGGCAGGTCACACAGATACGCAGTATTTT. It specifies CASSPDSWAGHTDTQYF.